The 20 T cell receptor beta chains below come from one sample, sequenced in a study of T cells after yellow fever vaccination. MiXCR was run by TCRdb on the 5' RACE reads, yielding one entry per CDR3 protein. The sample has about 300,000 distinct CDR3 sequences, about 6.9% seen once. The starting material was PBMCs, obtained 35 to 50 days after the first yellow fever vaccination. Receptor source: a man between 18 and 35 years old who received the YFV17D yellow fever vaccine.

This clonotype turned up a few times. CDR3 amino acids: CSARLAGGHMNSEQYV. Here the CDR3 DNA reads TGCAGTGCCAGACTAGCGGGGGGCCACATGAACTCCGAGCAGTACGTC. J is TRBJ2-7 and V is TRBV20-1; TRBD2 matches 13 bases. The CDR3 covers 16 residues. In germline, CDR1 is DFQATT, CDR2 SNEGSKA (reference sequence). Trimming cost V 6 bases and J 6 bases; bases outside gene matches: 14.

This clonotype appeared a few times. This chain connects TRBV5-6 to TRBJ2-3, with 9 nucleotides matching TRBD1. V lost 4 bases to trimming and J lost 6 bases; unmatched junction nucleotides: 12. CDR1 and CDR2 from the germline V gene are SGHDT and YYEEEE. This CDR3 is 16 amino acids long. The CDR3, as DNA: TGTGCCAGCAGCCCCCTCGGACAGGGGACAGACGATACGCAGTATTTT. Translation: CASSPLGQGTDDTQYF.

This clonotype was observed a few times. The chain couples TRBV6-2 or TRBV6-3 to TRBJ2-1; possibly TRBD1 for D (6 bases). The CDR3 runs to 16 residues. Looked up from germline, CDR1 is MNHEY and CDR2 is SVGEGT. Deletions cut 2 bases from V and 4 bases from J, with 15 bases between. The CDR3 sequence: CASSYARGPGYNEQFF. CDR3 nucleotides: TGTGCCAGCAGTTACGCCAGGGGCCCGGGGTACAATGAGCAGTTCTTC.

The chain recombines TRBV24-1 with TRBJ2-3, with TRBD1 as a possible D gene (6 bases). The ends were cut back, 5 bases at V and 4 bases at J, with 12 bases in the middle. This CDR3 contains 14 residues. CDR1 is KGHDR, CDR2 SFDVKD, per germline. DNA of the CDR3: TGTGCCACCAGTGTAACAGGGTTTGCAGATACGCAGTATTTT. Its translation: CATSVTGFADTQYF.

This clonotype was found a few times. The chain joins TRBV11-2 to TRBJ1-6, with 7 bases that match TRBD1. After removal of 5 bases from V and 10 bases from J, the junction contained 11 bases not matched to a gene. CDR1 is SGHAT and CDR2 is FQNNGV in the germline V gene. There are 15 residues in the CDR3. The CDR3, as DNA: TGTGCCAGCAGCCAGACAGGGCCGGCGGGATCACCCCTCCACTTT. Its protein is CASSQTGPAGSPLHF. The complete variable domain, with remaining parts taken from reference TRBV11-2 and TRBJ1-6, reads EAGVAQSPRYKIIEKRQSVAFWCNPISGHATLYWYQQILGQGPKLLIQFQNNGVVDDSQLPKDRFSAERLKGVDSTLKIQPAKLEDSAVYLCASSQTGPAGSPLHFGNGTRLTVT.

V usage is TRBV3-1 and J usage is TRBJ2-2; 7 positions agree with TRBD2. The germline V gene encodes CDR1 LGHDT and CDR2 YNNKEL (reference sequence). This CDR3 has 14 amino acids. V gave up 10 bases and J gave up 7 bases; unmatched junction bases: 12. CDR3 sequence: CATAPTGGGGELFF. The DNA of the CDR3 is TGTGCCACCGCCCCAACGGGGGGTGGCGGGGAGCTGTTTTTT.

This chain links TRBV4-3 with TRBJ1-4, with a weak D call TRBD1 (6 bases). Trimming cost V 1 base and J 2 bases, with 8 bases left between them. CDR3 length: 15 amino acids. CDR1 is LGHNA and CDR2 is YSLEER in the germline V gene. The CDR3 bases are TGCGCCAGCAGCCAAGCTCAGGGGACTAATGAAAAACTGTTTTTT. It yields the protein CASSQAQGTNEKLFF.

Many counts were recorded for this clonotype. The V gene is TRBV23-1, the J gene TRBJ2-3; no definite D call. Being an ORF, TRBV23-1 has a function that is uncertain. Trimming took 0 bases from V and 2 from J, leaving 12 bases between them. This CDR3 contains 16 residues. CDR3: CASSQSVRGATDTQYF. DNA for the CDR3: TGCGCCAGCAGTCAATCGGTGAGAGGTGCCACAGATACGCAGTATTTT.

The chain recombines TRBV5-1 with TRBJ2-2; possibly TRBD1 for D (6 bases). Germline loops: CDR1 SGHRS, CDR2 YFSETQ. Trimming took off 4 bases at V and 6 bases at J, with 16 bases between the two ends. This CDR3 comprises 15 residues. The DNA of the CDR3 is TGCGCCAGCAGCCTCCAGGGGACACAGGCCGGGGAGCTGTTTTTT. This gives the protein CASSLQGTQAGELFF.

This clonotype appeared a few times. The chain uses TRBV20-1 and TRBJ1-5, with TRBD1 identical over 11 bases. The length of the CDR3 is 13 residues. Germline lookup yields CDR1 DFQATT and CDR2 SNEGSKA (reference sequence). The V segment lost 5 bases and the J segment 8 bases; nucleotides outside the gene matches: 5. CDR3 loop: CSAWTGGAEPQHF. CDR3 in DNA: TGCAGTGCTTGGACAGGGGGCGCGGAGCCCCAGCATTTT.

The chain joins TRBV12-3 or TRBV12-4 to TRBJ1-2; unclear D gene. This CDR3 region has 13 residues. The ends were cut back, 1 base at V and 7 bases at J, with 10 bases in the middle. The CDR3 here is CASSLGAGGGYTF. The DNA for the CDR3 is TGTGCCAGCAGTTTAGGGGCTGGTGGTGGCTACACCTTC.

For this clonotype: Here the CDR3 omits its conserved ending phenylalanine or tryptophan, so a read error is the likely source. This chain joins TRBV7-2 and TRBJ2-5; 7 bases line up with TRBD1. The CDR3 length is 15 residues. CDR1 is SGHTA and CDR2 is FQGNSA in the germline V gene. V trimming: 1 base; J trimming: 5 bases; junction bases outside the gene matches: 7. CDR3 DNA: TGTGCCAGCAGCTTAGGAAACAGGGGATGGGAGACCCAGTACTTA. It encodes CASSLGNRGWETQYL.

This clonotype showed up many times. V and J are TRBV10-3 and TRBJ2-1, with D possibly matching TRBD1 (6 bases). Germline CDR1 is ENHRY and CDR2 is SYGVKD. The CDR3 length is 16 residues. Trimming shortened V by 2 bases and J by 0 bases, and 11 bases separated the two germline ends. DNA for the CDR3: TGTGCCATCAGTGAGGGACAGACAAGCTCCTACAATGAGCAGTTCTTC. It is translated as CAISEGQTSSYNEQFF.

This clonotype was counted a few times. The rearrangement joins TRBV5-1 to TRBJ1-2, with D possibly being TRBD1 (6 bases). The ends were cut back, 8 bases at V and 5 bases at J, with 19 bases in the middle. The CDR3 runs 14 residues. Looked up from germline, CDR1 is SGHRS and CDR2 is YFSETQ. CDR3 DNA: TGCGCCAGTGCTGGGTTCAGGGGAGGATATGGCTACACCTTC. Translation gives CASAGFRGGYGYTF.

This clonotype was observed many times. V usage is TRBV24-1 and J usage is TRBJ2-5; D is possibly TRBD1 (5 bases). The CDR3 sequence is 13 residues long. The V end lost 7 bases, the J end lost 5 bases, and 13 bases lay between the germline ends. Germline assignment: CDR1 KGHDR and CDR2 SFDVKD. The CDR3 protein is CATSRVLGETQYF. The CDR3 bases are TGTGCCACCAGCAGGGTTCTGGGGGAGACCCAGTACTTC.

The V and J genes are TRBV7-3 and TRBJ2-2, with 8 bases aligning to TRBD1. CDR3 length: 16 amino acids. The germline CDR1 and CDR2 sequences are SGHTA and FQGTGA. V gave up 3 bases and J gave up 1 base; unmatched junction bases: 4. CDR3 in amino acids: CASSFPGQENTGELFF. The CDR3 DNA is TGTGCCAGCAGCTTTCCGGGACAGGAGAACACCGGGGAGCTGTTTTTT.

The chain links TRBV14 to TRBJ2-5; D uncertain. The germline V and J ends were trimmed by 4 bases and 5 bases, with 17 bases remaining between them. The V gene's germline CDR1 is SGHDN and CDR2 FVKESK. CDR3 length: 15 residues. CDR3 sequence reads: CASSRTGRSWETQYF. The CDR3 DNA follows: TGTGCCAGCAGCCGGACCGGACGCTCCTGGGAGACCCAGTACTTC.

This clonotype was seen at least ten times. This rearrangement joins TRBV20-1 to TRBJ2-2; D ambiguous. CDR3 size: 12 residues. From germline, CDR1 is DFQATT and CDR2 SNEGSKA (reference sequence). V lost 6 bases to trimming and J lost 4 bases, with 9 bases between them. The CDR3 protein is CSASNPTGELFF. Here the CDR3 DNA reads TGCAGTGCCTCTAACCCCACCGGGGAGCTGTTTTTT.

The chain is built from TRBV12-5 and TRBJ2-7; possible D gene TRBD1, 5 bases. This CDR3 comprises 14 residues. Germline CDR1 is LGHNT and CDR2 is FRNRAP. The V end lost 0 bases, the J end lost 5 bases, and 11 bases lay between the germline ends. The CDR3: CASGLVGVLDEQYF. The CDR3 DNA sequence: TGTGCTAGTGGTTTGGTAGGGGTTCTCGACGAGCAGTACTTC.

This clonotype was picked up a small number of times. The rearrangement uses TRBV5-1 and TRBJ2-5, with a weak D call TRBD2 (6 bases). The V gene lost 0 bases and the J gene lost 5 bases, with 14 bases spanning the gap. The CDR3 contains 15 residues. In germline, CDR1 is SGHRS, CDR2 YFSETQ. The CDR3 sequence is CASSLDPGEWETQYF. CDR3 DNA: TGCGCCAGCAGCTTGGATCCGGGAGAATGGGAGACCCAGTACTTC.